One and the same sample provided the 29 T cell receptor beta chains below, sequenced in a study of shared clonotypes between healthy human individuals. TCRdb's copy holds only in-frame clones and misses some; the assay was immunoSEQ multiplex PCR. The sample includes 2,100,000 or so clones, nearly 97% of them seen just once. The sequencing input was naive CD4+ T cells sorted from blood. As for subset: CD45RA+ positively selected. The receptors shown here come from a man aged 18 to 29 in good health.

CDR3 DNA sequence: TGTGCCTGGAGCCGGTGGGGGGGCCCGAATCAGCCCCAGCATTTT. Its translation is CAWSRWGGPNQPQHF. The chain combines TRBV30 with TRBJ1-5; the D gene is possibly TRBD1 (6 bases). Trimming took off 3 bases at V and 4 bases at J, with 16 bases between the two ends. Per the germline V gene, CDR1 is GTSNPN and CDR2 is SVGIG (reference sequence). CDR3 length equals 15 residues.

The chain has TRBV19 and TRBJ2-7, with TRBD2 identical over 9 bases. Losses at the gene ends were 3 bases for V and 2 bases for J; bases not matched to a gene: 5. This CDR3 spans 15 amino acids. Germline V gene lookup returns CDR1 LNHDA and CDR2 SQIVND (reference sequence). CDR3 amino acids: CASSILASGAYEQYF. The CDR3, as DNA: TGTGCCAGTAGTATTCTGGCTAGCGGGGCCTACGAGCAGTACTTC.

The chain has TRBV7-2 and TRBJ1-6; TRBD1 agrees at 7 bases. Trimming at V came to 1 base and at J to 5 bases, leaving 2 bases not matched to a gene. Germline CDR1 reads SGHTA; CDR2 reads FQGNSA. The CDR3 length is 15 residues. The CDR3 sequence is CASSLVGQNNSPLHF. The CDR3 bases are TGTGCCAGCAGCTTAGTGGGACAGAATAATTCACCCCTCCACTTT.

With respect to this clone: Additional DNA sequences in this sample encode the identical CDR3. The rearrangement joins TRBV5-1 to TRBJ1-1; no reliable D call. The ends were cut back, 0 bases at V and 0 bases at J, with 6 bases in the middle. Germline V gene sequence: CDR1 SGHRS, CDR2 YFSETQ. The CDR3 spans 14 residues. The CDR3 DNA is TGCGCCAGCAGCTTGGAGGGCTTGAACACTGAAGCTTTCTTT. Residues: CASSLEGLNTEAFF.

This chain connects TRBV27 to TRBJ1-5; TRBD1 aligns across 7 bases. CDR3 length: 17 residues. V lost 4 bases to trimming and J lost 5 bases; unmatched junction nucleotides: 14. CDR1 is MNHEY, CDR2 SMNVEV, per germline (reference sequence). The CDR3 reads CASSCPHEDRDDQPQHF. DNA for the CDR3: TGTGCCAGCAGTTGCCCCCACGAAGACAGGGATGATCAGCCCCAGCATTTT.

This clone appeared a single time. V gene TRBV5-1 combines with J gene TRBJ2-3; 8 bases line up with TRBD2. The J segment lost 5 bases and the V segment lost 3 bases, leaving 8 bases of the junction unmatched. The CDR3 sequence is 15 residues long. Germline lookup yields CDR1 SGHRS and CDR2 YFSETQ. Written as DNA, the CDR3 is TGCGCCAGCAGCTCTGGCCCGGGACTAGGAGATACGCAGTATTTT. Its protein is CASSSGPGLGDTQYF.

The chain is built from TRBV7-9 and TRBJ2-4; the D gene is possibly TRBD1 (6 bases). The CDR3 spans 13 residues. CDR1 and CDR2 (germline): SEHNR, FQNEAQ (reference sequence). Trimming left V 5 bases short and J 11 bases short, with 16 bases between. CDR3 in DNA: TGTGCCAGCAGCCTACAGGGAAAGGAGTTTCAGTACTTC. This translates into CASSLQGKEFQYF.

The chain recombines TRBV9 with TRBJ1-2; D is unclear. CDR3 length equals 14 residues. The germline V gene has CDR1 SGDLS and CDR2 YYNGEE. V was pared by 0 bases and J by 4 bases, with 10 bases between. The CDR3 DNA reads TGTGCCAGCAGCGTAGGGGTTTTAGGCTATGGCTACACCTTC. The encoded protein is CASSVGVLGYGYTF.

CDR3 loop: CASSQLGGQGSEKLFF. CDR3 DNA: TGTGCCAGCAGCCAGCTAGGGGGACAGGGGAGTGAAAAACTGTTTTTT. This chain connects TRBV28 to TRBJ1-4; 10 bases line up with TRBD1. Germline lookup yields CDR1 MDHEN and CDR2 SYDVKM. This CDR3 region has 16 residues. J gave up 7 bases and V 6 bases, and 11 bases lay outside the gene matches.

The rearrangement links TRBV4-2 to TRBJ2-7; D unclear. This CDR3 has 14 amino acids. Deletions cut 4 bases from V and 6 bases from J, with 16 bases between. Germline CDR1 and CDR2: LGHNA and YNFKEQ. The CDR3 DNA reads as TGTGCCAGCAGCCTTCCAACGGATAACGGCGAGCAGTACTTC. It codes for CASSLPTDNGEQYF.

A remark on this clone: Other DNA sequences from this sample encode an identical CDR3 as well. The chain is built from TRBV27 and TRBJ2-7; TRBD2 might be the D (5 bases). The CDR3 runs 13 residues. Trimming removed 5 bases from V and 0 bases from J, with 8 bases in between. Germline CDR1 and CDR2: MNHEY and SMNVEV (reference sequence). The CDR3 here is CASSRTSSYEQYF. CDR3 bases: TGTGCCAGCAGTCGGACTTCCTCCTACGAGCAGTACTTC.

This chain links TRBV6-1 with TRBJ1-5; D gene unclear. This CDR3 has 14 amino acids. The germline V gene encodes CDR1 MNHNS and CDR2 SASEGT. V lost 8 bases, J lost 0 bases, and 11 bases lay in between. CDR3 DNA: TGTGCCAGCCTCGGCAGCGGTAGCAATCAGCCCCAGCATTTT. Its protein product is CASLGSGSNQPQHF.

The rearrangement links TRBV5-6 to TRBJ2-1, with 13 bases matching TRBD2. This CDR3 is built from 17 residues. V was pared by 5 bases and J by 5 bases, with 10 bases of the junction left unmatched. Per the germline V gene, CDR1 is SGHDT and CDR2 is YYEEEE. The CDR3 is CASRPGLAGALDNEQFF. CDR3 sequence (DNA): TGTGCCAGCAGACCCGGACTAGCGGGGGCCCTCGACAATGAGCAGTTCTTC.

V gene TRBV6-1 combines with J gene TRBJ2-7, with a tentative D call TRBD1 (6 bases). Germline lookup yields CDR1 MNHNS and CDR2 SASEGT. V was cut by 8 bases and J by 7 bases, with 12 bases left in between. CDR3 length: 11 residues. The CDR3 here is CASVDSGEQYF. The CDR3 DNA sequence: TGTGCCAGCGTGGACAGCGGAGAGCAGTACTTC.

On this clone itself: Other DNA sequences within the sample encode an identical CDR3. The V gene is TRBV6-6, the J gene TRBJ1-1; no definite D call. Trimming removed 6 bases from V and 1 base from J, with 9 bases in between. The CDR3 covers 13 residues. The germline V gene encodes CDR1 MNHNY and CDR2 SVGAGI (reference sequence). CDR3 sequence (DNA): TGTGCCAGCAGCCCACCCGGGAACACTGAAGCTTTCTTT. This codes for CASSPPGNTEAFF.

Only one count was recorded for this clone. This CDR3 is also generated by other DNA sequences in the sample. This chain connects TRBV7-2 to TRBJ2-1; 9 positions agree with TRBD2. The V gene's germline CDR1 is SGHTA and CDR2 FQGNSA. The CDR3 has 15 amino acids. J was trimmed by 0 bases and V by 3 bases; bases with no gene match: 0. The CDR3 region is CASSFSGGSYNEQFF. CDR3 nucleotides: TGTGCCAGCAGCTTTAGCGGGGGCTCCTACAATGAGCAGTTCTTC.

The chain is built from TRBV2 and TRBJ2-6; 10 bases align to TRBD1. The CDR3 totals 17 residues. Per the germline V gene, CDR1 is SNHLY and CDR2 is FYNNEI. With V trimmed by 7 bases and J by 0 bases, 6 bases remained unmatched. This CDR3 reads CASKGDRGFSGANVLTF. In nucleotides, the CDR3 is TGTGCCAGCAAAGGGGACAGGGGATTCTCTGGGGCCAACGTCCTGACTTTC.

The chain employs TRBV4-1 and TRBJ1-6; possibly TRBD1 for D (5 bases). The CDR3 length is 17 residues. V shed 5 bases and J shed 5 bases, with 19 bases lying between them. The germline V gene has CDR1 MGHRA and CDR2 YSYEKL. The CDR3 is CASSWGLVGGNNSPLHF. CDR3 coding DNA: TGCGCCAGCAGCTGGGGCTTAGTGGGGGGTAATAATTCACCCCTCCACTTT.

The rearrangement links TRBV6-1 to TRBJ1-5; no firm D call. The germline gives CDR1 MNHNS, CDR2 SASEGT. The CDR3 runs to 15 residues. Deletions cut 6 bases from V and 0 bases from J, with 12 bases between. In nucleotides, the CDR3 is TGTGCCAGCAGCCTGCTCTCGGATAGCAATCAGCCCCAGCATTTT. Its translation is CASSLLSDSNQPQHF.

This sequence joins TRBV18 and TRBJ2-1; D ambiguous. Trimming cost V 0 bases and J 0 bases, with 9 bases left between them. CDR1 and CDR2 (germline): KGHSH, LQKENI. This CDR3 spans 16 amino acids. The CDR3: CASSPPVGSSYNEQFF. CDR3 bases: TGTGCCAGCTCACCACCGGTGGGAAGCTCCTACAATGAGCAGTTCTTC.

This chain joins TRBV6-6 and TRBJ1-2; D is uncertain. Per the germline V gene, CDR1 is MNHNY and CDR2 is SVGAGI (reference sequence). The CDR3 is 13 amino acids. Trimming removed 2 bases from V and 2 bases from J, with 6 bases in between. The CDR3 sequence: CASSYELNYGYTF. The DNA of the CDR3 is TGTGCCAGCAGTTACGAGCTGAACTATGGCTACACCTTC.

As regards this clone: Compared with germline, one end of the junction differs, possibly owing to a read error. This rearrangement joins TRBV7-8 to TRBJ2-7, with D tentatively TRBD2 (6 bases). The CDR3 contains 15 residues. Germline CDR1 reads SGHVS; CDR2 reads FQNEAQ. The CDR3 reads CASGLRWEATYEQYF. The CDR3 region has the DNA TGTGCCAGCGGCTTGCGGTGGGAGGCCACCTACGAGCAGTACTTC.

The genes are TRBV11-2 and TRBJ1-1; D perhaps matches TRBD1 (6 bases). This CDR3 has 14 amino acids. The V gene's germline CDR1 is SGHAT and CDR2 FQNNGV. The germline V and J ends were trimmed by 4 bases and 4 bases, with 13 bases remaining between them. The CDR3 region is CASSSSRGLTEAFF. CDR3 in DNA: TGTGCCAGCAGCTCCTCGCGGGGGCTCACTGAAGCTTTCTTT.

Remarks on this clone: This sample includes further DNA sequences coding for the same CDR3. The chain carries TRBV10-3 and TRBJ2-7; D might be TRBD1 (5 bases). Trimming removed 7 bases from V and 0 bases from J, with 13 bases in between. This CDR3 spans 14 amino acids. Germline V gene data show CDR1 as ENHRY and CDR2 as SYGVKD. The CDR3 DNA reads TGTGCCATCACGGCAGGGCCGAGCTCCTACGAGCAGTACTTC. This codes for CAITAGPSSYEQYF.

The V and J genes are TRBV4-1 and TRBJ2-1, with 11 bases that match TRBD2. V gave up 0 bases and J gave up 7 bases; unmatched junction bases: 23. The germline V gene has CDR1 MGHRA and CDR2 YSYEKL. The CDR3 length is 22 residues. The CDR3 DNA reads TGCGCCAGCAGCCAAGAAGAGGGGGGCACAGGTATACTAGCGGGAGTTATTAATGAGCAGTTCTTC. This translates into CASSQEEGGTGILAGVINEQFF.

For the CDR3, the DNA is TGTGCCAGCAGCTGGGGGGACAGCGATCGGTACTTC. Translated, it gives CASSWGDSDRYF. V gene TRBV5-6 combines with J gene TRBJ2-7, with D possibly being TRBD1 (7 bases). The CDR3 length is 12 residues. Germline V lookup: CDR1 SGHDT, CDR2 YYEEEE. V shed 3 bases and J shed 12 bases, with 16 bases lying between them.

The gene calls are TRBV9 and TRBJ1-5, with 8 bases that match TRBD1. CDR1 and CDR2 from the germline V gene are SGDLS and YYNGEE. The junction had 8 bases not matched to a gene; V was cut back by 3 bases and J by 6 bases. The CDR3 has 15 amino acids. The CDR3: CASSEGQDGGQPQHF. DNA for the CDR3: TGTGCCAGCAGCGAGGGACAGGACGGGGGTCAGCCCCAGCATTTT.

The V gene is TRBV7-2, the J gene TRBJ2-6, with 7 bases that match TRBD1. V was pared by 1 base and J by 0 bases, with 3 bases of the junction left unmatched. Per the germline V gene, CDR1 is SGHTA and CDR2 is FQGNSA. This CDR3 has 17 amino acids. CDR3 sequence: CASSLVGQLSGANVLTF. The CDR3 nucleotides read TGTGCCAGCAGCTTAGTGGGACAGCTCTCTGGGGCCAACGTCCTGACTTTC.

The genes are TRBV18 and TRBJ1-4, with D unclear. CDR1 and CDR2 (germline): KGHSH, LQKENI. This CDR3 contains 14 residues. V was pared by 1 base and J by 10 bases, with 13 bases between. CDR3 loop: CASSPQRSEGKLFF. CDR3 in DNA: TGTGCCAGCTCACCACAGCGAAGCGAGGGAAAACTGTTTTTT.